This TCR beta chain is drawn from a study of CXCR3-negative and CXCR3-positive naive CD8 T cells. CDR3 length: 12 residues. Study-wide results and caveats: Greater hydrophobicity was found in TRB CDR3s of CXCR3-positive naive cells than of CXCR3-negative naive cells.

The authors prepared UMI-labeled TRB cDNA libraries by 5' RACE. One entry per CDR3 protein, without DNA, is what TCRdb gives after re-calling the 5' RACE reads. Its table records 55,000 to 75,000 distinct CDR3 sequences. Note on this clonotype: Its antigen is not identified.

The source material was naive CXCR3+ CD8+ T cells from blood. Subset of the sample: CD45RO-CCR7+CD27+CD95- naive CD8+ T cells expressing CXCR3 (TNR3+). The chain carries TRBV12-3 or TRBV12-4 and TRBJ1-5; TCRdb picks TRBD1, but there is no DNA to check that call. The source is a human donor in good health. Some clones in this sample may be carry-over from other donors' samples. This CDR3 reads CASSQGYQPQHF.